Listed below are T cell receptor beta chains from one sample, sequenced in a study of blood T cell repertoires in COVID-19. Data came from immunoSEQ multiplex PCR; TCRdb stores just in-frame clones and leaves some out. The sample carries about 130,000 clones, 70% to 80% recorded once. What was sequenced was peripheral blood. These receptors all stem from a woman between 65 and 79 years old with COVID-19, enrolled during active disease. The CDR3 runs from the conserved cysteine through the conserved F or W. A D gene is named only where the DNA matches it firmly. Not all rows give a size; the values are once, few, many and, for expanded clones, a class.

j_call d_call v_call clone_size cdr3_aa cdr3_nt
TRBJ1-5 TRBD1 TRBV6-5 NA CASSPRQGYNQPQHF TGTGCCAGCAGTCCAAGACAGGGGTACAATCAGCCCCAGCATTTT
TRBJ1-2 TRBD1 TRBV6-6 NA CASSSRGQDYTF TGTGCCAGCAGTAGCAGGGGGCAAGACTACACCTTC
TRBJ1-1 NA TRBV5-6 NA CASSLFRAQPEAFF TGTGCCAGCAGCTTATTCAGGGCCCAGCCTGAAGCTTTCTTT
TRBJ2-5 NA TRBV7-8 once CASSLAPDSSSRETQYF TGTGCCAGCAGCTTAGCGCCAGACAGCTCCTCGAGGGAGACCCAGTACTTC
TRBJ2-3 TRBD1 TRBV5-4 NA CASSLADRGSTDTQYF TGTGCCAGCAGCTTGGCGGACAGGGGAAGCACAGATACGCAGTATTTT
TRBJ2-7 NA TRBV5-1 NA CARSVGGGGDEQYF TGCGCCCGCAGCGTGGGGGGGGGCGGAGACGAGCAGTACTTC
TRBJ1-5 TRBD1 TRBV30 NA CAWSPGQGFQPQHF TGTGCCTGGAGTCCGGGACAGGGGTTCCAGCCCCAGCATTTT
TRBJ1-1 NA TRBV6-2/TRBV6-3 few CASSSQVYTEAFF TGTGCCAGCAGTTCACAGGTCTACACTGAAGCTTTCTTT
TRBJ2-7 NA TRBV30 few CAWTSGYPSYEQYF TGTGCCTGGACGTCGGGGTACCCCTCCTACGAGCAGTACTTC
TRBJ1-6 NA TRBV5-1 NA CASSLGSSYNSPLHF TGCGCCAGCAGCTTGGGTAGCTCCTATAATTCACCCCTCCACTTT
TRBJ1-2 NA TRBV10-3 NA CAISRSGSNYGYTF TGTGCCATCAGTAGGTCGGGTTCTAACTATGGCTACACCTTC
TRBJ2-2 NA TRBV7-9 NA CASRRQSNTGELFF TGTGCCAGCAGGAGACAGTCGAACACCGGGGAGCTGTTTTTT
TRBJ1-1 TRBD1 TRBV15 NA CATSRGGQGRTEAFF TGTGCCACCAGCAGAGGCGGACAGGGGCGCACTGAAGCTTTCTTT
TRBJ2-5 NA TRBV7-2 NA CASSSNLDYRGETQYF TGTGCCAGCAGCTCTAACTTGGACTATAGGGGCGAGACCCAGTACTTC
TRBJ2-7 NA TRBV12-3/TRBV12-4 NA CASSRDRQSEQYF TGTGCCAGCAGCCGAGACAGACAGTCCGAGCAGTACTTC
TRBJ1-5 TRBD1 TRBV4-2 NA CASSLGTGEQPQHF TGTGCCAGCAGCCTAGGGACAGGTGAACAGCCCCAGCATTTT
TRBJ1-5 NA TRBV28 NA CASSPGQYHQPQHF TGTGCCAGCAGTCCTGGACAGTACCATCAGCCCCAGCATTTT
TRBJ1-1 NA TRBV28 NA CASSLAGGDTEAFF TGTGCCAGCAGTCTGGCGGGAGGGGACACTGAAGCTTTCTTT
TRBJ2-7 TRBD1 TRBV5-4 NA CASSRQGYEQYF TGTGCCAGCAGCAGACAGGGATACGAGCAGTACTTC
TRBJ1-1 NA TRBV11-2 NA CASSLLIQGEAFF TGTGCCAGCAGCTTATTGATACAGGGTGAAGCTTTCTTT
TRBJ2-1 TRBD2 TRBV27 NA CASSLRLAGGNEQFF TGTGCCAGCAGTTTACGCCTAGCGGGGGGGAATGAGCAGTTCTTC
TRBJ2-5 TRBD2 TRBV7-9 NA CASSQPGLAGVETQYF TGTGCCAGCAGTCAACCGGGACTAGCGGGGGTAGAGACCCAGTACTTC
TRBJ2-5 TRBD1 TRBV4-1 NA CASSQEQGSRGQETQYF TGCGCCAGCAGCCAAGAACAGGGGAGTAGGGGACAAGAGACCCAGTACTTC
TRBJ2-7 TRBD2 TRBV18 NA CASSPSGGRDYEQYF TGTGCCAGCTCACCATCTGGCGGGAGAGACTACGAGCAGTACTTC
TRBJ2-7 NA TRBV5-6 NA CASSSSGTDSYEQYF TGTGCCAGCAGCTCCTCCGGGACTGATTCCTACGAGCAGTACTTC
TRBJ1-1 NA TRBV19 few CASSIVIGEMNTEAFF TGTGCCAGTAGTATAGTCATCGGAGAAATGAACACTGAAGCTTTCTTT
TRBJ1-2 TRBD1 TRBV7-2 few CASSQDRVGGYTF TGTGCCAGCAGCCAGGACAGGGTCGGGGGCTACACCTTC
TRBJ1-1 NA TRBV11-2 NA CASSLLARDEAFF TGTGCCAGCAGCTTATTAGCTCGTGATGAAGCTTTCTTT
TRBJ1-4 NA TRBV14 NA CASSLLPNEKLFF TGTGCCAGCAGCCTACTTCCTAATGAAAAACTGTTTTTT
TRBJ2-7 NA TRBV28 NA CASGQRYEQYF TGTGCCAGTGGACAGCGCTACGAGCAGTACTTC
TRBJ2-5 TRBD1 TRBV19 NA CASSRGQGKETQYF TGTGCCAGTAGTCGTGGACAGGGCAAAGAGACCCAGTACTTC
TRBJ2-7 NA TRBV23-1 NA CASSQTHPGVVRSYEQYF TGCGCCAGCAGTCAAACGCACCCAGGGGTTGTTCGCTCCTACGAGCAGTACTTC
TRBJ1-1 NA TRBV9 once CASSARGGGITEAFF TGTGCCAGCAGCGCAAGAGGCGGGGGAATCACTGAAGCTTTCTTT
TRBJ2-7 NA TRBV11-3 few CASSLASSYEQYF TGTGCCAGCAGCTTGGCCAGCTCCTACGAGCAGTACTTC
TRBJ2-3 TRBD1 TRBV29-1 NA CSGTGSGDTQYF TGCAGCGGGACAGGGAGCGGAGATACGCAGTATTTT
TRBJ1-2 NA TRBV30 NA CAWSVGGPGYGYTF TGTGCCTGGAGTGTGGGGGGGCCCGGCTATGGCTACACCTTC
TRBJ2-7 TRBD1 TRBV18 NA CASSSGQYYEQYF TGTGCCAGCTCATCGGGACAGTACTACGAGCAGTACTTC
TRBJ2-7 NA TRBV21-1 NA CASSKGSGEVVIYEQYF TGTGCCAGCAGCAAAGGGTCCGGGGAGGTTGTCATCTACGAGCAGTACTTC
TRBJ1-3 NA TRBV9 NA CASSPRDRAKGNTIYF TGTGCCAGCAGCCCCCGAGACAGAGCTAAGGGAAACACCATATATTTT
TRBJ1-6 TRBD1 TRBV5-1 NA CASSAGTATNSPLHF TGCGCCAGCAGCGCCGGGACAGCGACCAATTCACCCCTCCACTTT
TRBJ1-1 NA TRBV11-1 many CASSLRDNEAFF TGTGCCAGCAGCTTGAGGGACAATGAAGCTTTCTTT
TRBJ2-4 NA TRBV11-1 NA CASSSGTQLAKNIQYF TGTGCCAGCAGCTCTGGGACTCAGCTAGCCAAAAACATTCAGTACTTC
TRBJ1-6 NA TRBV19 NA CASSISGNLYNSPLHF TGTGCCAGTAGTATCTCAGGGAACCTCTATAATTCACCCCTCCACTTT
TRBJ2-7 TRBD2 TRBV29-1 NA CSVVRQGGGEQYF TGCAGCGTTGTGCGGCAGGGCGGGGGCGAGCAGTACTTC
TRBJ1-4 NA TRBV7-2 NA CASSIQSGTNEKLFF TGTGCCAGCAGCATCCAGTCGGGGACTAATGAAAAACTGTTTTTT
TRBJ2-1 TRBD1 TRBV5-6 NA CASSSSGTANNEQFF TGTGCCAGCAGCTCGTCCGGGACAGCAAACAATGAGCAGTTCTTC
TRBJ2-1 NA TRBV5-5 NA CASSPAADNEQFF TGTGCCAGCAGCCCCGCGGCGGACAATGAGCAGTTCTTC
TRBJ1-1 NA TRBV11-2 few CASSLEDRPNTEAFF TGTGCCAGCAGCTTGGAAGACAGGCCGAACACTGAAGCTTTCTTT
TRBJ1-1 NA TRBV29-1 NA CSVERKGDSPLNTEAFF TGCAGCGTTGAACGGAAAGGAGACAGCCCGTTGAACACTGAAGCTTTCTTT
TRBJ2-6 NA TRBV2 NA CASVRDSGANVLTF TGTGCCAGCGTCCGGGACTCTGGGGCCAACGTCCTGACTTTC
TRBJ2-2 NA TRBV19 NA CASSLQGSYGELFF TGTGCCAGTAGCCTACAGGGATCGTACGGGGAGCTGTTTTTT
TRBJ2-5 NA TRBV6-5 NA CASSSRGQETQYF TGTGCCAGCAGTTCCCGGGGCCAAGAGACCCAGTACTTC
TRBJ1-2 TRBD1 TRBV5-1 NA CASSPTLTGGDGYTF TGCGCCAGCAGCCCGACCCTGACAGGGGGCGACGGCTACACCTTC
TRBJ2-7 NA TRBV18 NA CASSPRQAYEQYF TGTGCCAGCTCACCCCGACAGGCCTACGAGCAGTACTTC
TRBJ1-2 NA TRBV7-9 once CASSRDNNYGYTF TGTGCCAGCAGCCGGGACAACAACTATGGCTACACCTTC